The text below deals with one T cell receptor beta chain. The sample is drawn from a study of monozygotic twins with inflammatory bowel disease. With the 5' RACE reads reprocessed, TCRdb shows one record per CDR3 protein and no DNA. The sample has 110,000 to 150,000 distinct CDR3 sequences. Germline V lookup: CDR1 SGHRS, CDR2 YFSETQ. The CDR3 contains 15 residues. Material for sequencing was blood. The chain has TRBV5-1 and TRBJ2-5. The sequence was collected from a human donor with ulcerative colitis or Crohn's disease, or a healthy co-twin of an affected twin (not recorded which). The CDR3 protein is CASSLVSGYQETQYF.